This entry concerns a single T cell receptor beta chain. Its antigen remains unknown. This record belongs to a study of STAT5B mutations in CD4+ large granular lymphocyte leukemia. Study information: Healthy donors showed HLA-associated enrichment of the CDR3 'QG' motif.

The germline gives CDR1 SGDLS, CDR2 YYNGEE. The CDR3 spans 17 residues. The V gene end was trimmed by 0 bases and the J gene end by 2 bases; junction bases not matched to a gene: 9. Study results and caveats: Higher CD4+ than CD8+ T-LGLL clonality might reflect small sample size. TRBV06-family usage was enriched in top patient clones (8/27) versus controls (2/35).

The method was immunoSEQ multiplex PCR; TCRdb's version includes in-frame clones alone and lacks a portion of them. The sample shows about 46,000 clones, around 82% of them seen only once. This receptor was identified in a human donor in good health. Sequenced input: CD4+ T cells from blood buffy coats. The J gene is TRBJ2-5, the V gene TRBV9; 8 nucleotides agree with TRBD2. As DNA, the CDR3 is TGTGCCAGCAGCGTAGGGGCGGAGCGGGGGCAGCAAGAGACCCAGTACTTC. Translating gives CASSVGAERGQQETQYF.